The 13 T cell receptor beta chains below were found in one sample sequenced in a study of T cells in Graves' hyperthyroidism and ophthalmopathy. RNA transcripts yielded amplified TCR beta CDR3 regions. HTBI primers were the set used in a first-round RT-PCR of the TCR CDR3. TCRdb ran MiXCR on the multiplex PCR reads and lists one entry per CDR3 protein. The sample shows roughly 200,000 distinct CDR3 sequences, about 17% of them seen only once. Sequenced sample: blood. These receptors originate from a man aged 35-49 years with Graves' hyperthyroidism.

This clonotype has a count of ten or more. The chain employs TRBV2 and TRBJ2-3; 13 nucleotides agree with TRBD2. Germline CDR1 is SNHLY and CDR2 is FYNNEI. V shed 5 bases, J shed 8 bases, and the junction held 10 bases outside the gene matches. The CDR3 contains 16 residues. The CDR3 region is CASSSKGLAGRGTQYF. The DNA for the CDR3 is TGTGCCAGCAGTTCAAAGGGACTAGCGGGGAGGGGTACGCAGTATTTT.

The chain has TRBV5-1 and TRBJ2-5; 14 bases align to TRBD2. The CDR3 has 17 amino acids. Germline V gives CDR1 SGHRS, CDR2 YFSETQ. V shed 4 bases and J 0 bases; nucleotides not matched to a gene: 5. The CDR3 DNA reads as TGCGCCAGCAGCCCGGGACTAGCGGGAGTGTACCAAGAGACCCAGTACTTC. It yields the protein CASSPGLAGVYQETQYF.

The table lists this clonotype with many counts. The chain couples TRBV2 to TRBJ2-5, with a weak D call TRBD1 (5 bases). The V gene lost 6 bases and the J gene lost 1 base, with 9 bases spanning the gap. This CDR3 contains 13 residues. Germline CDR1 SNHLY, CDR2 FYNNEI. CDR3 protein: CASSSDSQETQYF. The DNA of the CDR3 is TGTGCCAGCAGCTCCGACAGCCAAGAGACCCAGTACTTC.

This clonotype was picked up many times. The CDR3 loop is CSAFPQNSNQPQHF. CDR3 in DNA: TGCAGTGCTTTTCCACAAAATAGCAATCAGCCCCAGCATTTT. The J gene is TRBJ1-5, the V gene TRBV20-1, with D uncertain. CDR3 length: 14 amino acids. Germline CDR1 reads DFQATT; CDR2 reads SNEGSKA (reference sequence). Trimming pared 5 bases from V and 0 bases from J, leaving 11 bases between.

This chain uses TRBV4-2 with TRBJ1-4; D is perhaps TRBD1 (6 bases). V lost 0 bases and J lost 0, with 11 bases in between. CDR1 and CDR2 from the germline V gene are LGHNA and YNFKEQ. The CDR3 has 17 residues. CDR3 region: CASSQDPGASTNEKLFF. The CDR3 DNA follows: TGTGCCAGCAGCCAAGATCCAGGGGCGTCAACTAATGAAAAACTGTTTTTT.

This clonotype was recorded many times. V and J are TRBV20-1 and TRBJ2-1; 8 positions match TRBD2. CDR1 is DFQATT, CDR2 SNEGSKA, per germline (reference sequence). Trimming removed 0 bases from V and 6 bases from J; junction bases left unmatched: 7. This CDR3 comprises 15 residues. CDR3 residues: CSARDAGAGGNEQFF. CDR3 nucleotide sequence: TGCAGTGCTAGAGATGCCGGTGCGGGGGGCAATGAGCAGTTCTTC.

In this sample, this clonotype turned up a few times. V gene TRBV28 combines with J gene TRBJ1-4; 10 positions match TRBD1. The CDR3 runs to 16 residues. The junction had 7 bases not matched to a gene; V was cut back by 5 bases and J by 4 bases. Germline V CDR1 and CDR2: MDHEN, SYDVKM. CDR3 in amino acids: CASSGTGDGGNEKLFF. DNA for the CDR3: TGTGCCAGCAGTGGGACAGGGGATGGGGGTAATGAAAAACTGTTTTTT. Based on the CDR3 plus reference TRBV28 and TRBJ1-4, the full variable domain is DVKVTQSSRYLVKRTGEKVFLECVQDMDHENMFWYRQDPGLGLRLIYFSYDVKMKEKGDIPEGYSVSREKKERFSLILESASTNQTSMYLCASSGTGDGGNEKLFFGSGTQLSVL.

This clonotype was seen at least ten times. The chain links TRBV20-1 to TRBJ1-2; D is undetermined. Trimming cost V 6 bases and J 0 bases, with 5 bases left between them. CDR3 length equals 11 residues. Germline loops: CDR1 DFQATT, CDR2 SNEGSKA (reference sequence). For the CDR3, the DNA is TGCAGTGCAGGGACTAACTATGGCTACACCTTC. Its translation: CSAGTNYGYTF.

There are a few counts of this clonotype. The chain is built from TRBV19 and TRBJ2-5; D is perhaps TRBD1 (6 bases). This CDR3 is built from 15 residues. The V end was cut by 6 bases, the J end by 1 base, with 15 bases between. From germline, CDR1 is LNHDA and CDR2 SQIVND (reference sequence). The CDR3 here is CASSTGTLSQETQYF. The CDR3 region has the DNA TGTGCCAGTAGCACCGGGACACTCAGCCAAGAGACCCAGTACTTC. Looking up the rest from reference TRBV19 and TRBJ2-5 gives the full variable domain: DGGITQSPKYLFRKEGQNVTLSCEQNLNHDAMYWYRQDPGQGLRLIYYSQIVNDFQKGDIAEGYSVSREKKESFPLTVTSAQKNPTAFYLCASSTGTLSQETQYFGPGTRLLVL.

This clonotype occurred many times. The V and J genes are TRBV10-3 and TRBJ2-1; 9 bases fit TRBD2. This CDR3 is 16 amino acids long. Germline V gives CDR1 ENHRY, CDR2 SYGVKD. The trim removed 0 bases at V and 2 bases at J, leaving 2 bases unmatched. The CDR3 DNA reads TGTGCCATCAGTGAGTCGGCGGGGGGGCCCTACAATGAGCAGTTCTTC. Translating it yields CAISESAGGPYNEQFF.

The sample holds many counts of this clonotype. The rearrangement joins TRBV12-3 or TRBV12-4 to TRBJ2-7; D is possibly TRBD1 or TRBD2 (5 bases each). This CDR3 has 15 residues. Trimming cost V 6 bases and J 5 bases, with 20 bases left between them. The CDR3 loop reads CASSKKGPSSDEQYF. Written as DNA, the CDR3 is TGTGCCAGCAGCAAAAAGGGACCGTCTTCGGACGAGCAGTACTTC.

Many counts were recorded for this clonotype. CDR3 in DNA: TGTGCCAGCAGCTCAATCGGGACCAACTATGGCTACACCTTC. Protein product: CASSSIGTNYGYTF. This chain links TRBV27 with TRBJ1-2, with D perhaps TRBD1 (5 bases). The ends were cut back, 6 bases at V and 2 bases at J, with 13 bases in the middle. Per germline, CDR1 MNHEY and CDR2 SMNVEV (reference sequence). The CDR3 is 14 residues long.

This clonotype was seen ten or more times. The V and J genes are TRBV28 and TRBJ2-5; a weak D match, TRBD2 (5 bases). CDR3 size: 13 residues. The germline V and J ends were trimmed by 2 bases and 10 bases, with 14 bases remaining between them. Germline CDR1 reads MDHEN; CDR2 reads SYDVKM. As DNA, the CDR3 is TGTGCCAGCAGTTTAGAGGAGGATCCCCTCCAGTACTTC. It specifies CASSLEEDPLQYF.